This record looks at one T cell receptor beta chain sequence and its context. The antigen is not known. The source of the sample is a study of T cell responses to AZD1222 COVID-19 vaccine. Study-wide results and caveats: Reportedly, close to half of spike-specific TCRs are directed against unmutated variant regions.

The repertoire was sequenced with immunoSEQ multiplex PCR; TCRdb's copy has only in-frame clones and lacks some. Seen here are about 170,000 clones, roughly nine tenths observed once, and the top ten hold 6.9%. The specimen was peripheral blood, collected on day 0 of AZD1222 vaccination. The TCR comes from an adult in good health.

CDR3 residues: CASSYSRGGNTEAFF. The DNA of the CDR3 is TGTGCCAGCAGTTACTCGAGGGGGGGGAACACTGAAGCTTTCTTT. The V gene is TRBV6-5, the J gene TRBJ1-1; tentative D call: TRBD1 (6 bases). The CDR3 has 15 residues. CDR1 is MNHEY, CDR2 SVGAGI, per germline. Trimming pared 0 bases from V and 1 base from J, leaving 9 bases between.